Following are 7 T cell receptor beta chains from one sample sequenced in a study of TIL therapy for anti-PD-1-resistant metastatic lung cancer (dated by TCRdb to about 2021). What the time point label conveys for this sample: pre-treatment sample, taken before nivolumab and TIL therapy. The immunoSEQ v3 hsTCRB kit was used to amplify TCR beta CDR3 regions from genomic DNA through bias-controlled multiplex PCR. This immuneACCESS table, as held by TCRdb, lists in-frame sequences with V and J called but not all clones. Of the missing ones, under half trace to an unresolved V gene in checked studies; the others have no known cause. Present in this sample are about 49,000 clones, roughly 78% of which were seen just once. Jointly, the top ten make up about 16% of the sample. The specimen comprised blood, sampled at baseline. The source is a man between 65 and 79 years old with non-small cell lung cancer.

The genes are TRBV5-6 and TRBJ1-1; a possible D gene is TRBD1 (5 bases). This CDR3 spans 15 amino acids. Germline V gives CDR1 SGHDT, CDR2 YYEEEE. The V end lost 1 base, the J end lost 6 bases, and 16 bases lay between the germline ends. The CDR3: CASSLFGAPDSEAFF. As DNA, the CDR3 is TGTGCCAGCAGCTTGTTTGGGGCGCCAGACTCTGAAGCTTTCTTT.

The V and J genes are TRBV5-4 and TRBJ2-7; 9 nucleotides line up with TRBD1. The junction had 6 bases not matched to a gene; V was cut back by 3 bases and J by 2 bases. CDR1 is SGHNT and CDR2 is YYREEE in the germline V gene (reference sequence). The CDR3 is made up of 15 amino acids. The CDR3 DNA reads as TGTGCCAGCAGCTCGGACAGGGGCAGCACCTACGAGCAGTACTTC. It encodes CASSSDRGSTYEQYF. Full variable domain (rest looked up from reference TRBV5-4 and TRBJ2-7): ETGVTQSPTHLIKTRGQQVTLRCSSQSGHNTVSWYQQALGQGPQFIFQYYREEENGRGNFPPRFSGLQFPNYSSELNVNALELDDSALYLCASSSDRGSTYEQYFGPGTRLTVT.

This chain connects TRBV7-2 to TRBJ2-7, with TRBD2 matching over 10 bases. This CDR3 has 15 amino acids. Germline CDR1 SGHTA, CDR2 FQGNSA. The V gene end was trimmed by 5 bases and the J gene end by 0 bases; junction bases not matched to a gene: 4. CDR3 coding DNA: TGTGCCAGCAGCCAGGGACTAGCGAACTCCTACGAGCAGTACTTC. Its protein product is CASSQGLANSYEQYF. The variable domain in full, completed from reference TRBV7-2 and TRBJ2-7, reads GAGVSQSPSNKVTEKGKDVELRCDPISGHTALYWYRQSLGQGLEFLIYFQGNSAPDKSGLPSDRFSAERTGGSVSTLTIQRTQQEDSAVYLCASSQGLANSYEQYFGPGTRLTVT.

In its sample, this clone was seen a few times. The V and J genes are TRBV28 and TRBJ1-1; D might be TRBD1 (5 bases). Germline CDR1 MDHEN, CDR2 SYDVKM. V was pared by 2 bases and J by 6 bases, with 10 bases between. There are 13 residues in the CDR3. CDR3 nucleotides: TGTGCCAGCAGTTTACATCAGGGTGCTGAAGCTTTCTTT. Translation: CASSLHQGAEAFF.

The chain links TRBV4-3 to TRBJ2-3; 8 bases are shared with TRBD1. V trimming: 4 bases; J trimming: 2 bases; junction bases outside the gene matches: 5. There are 15 residues in the CDR3. The germline V gene has CDR1 LGHNA and CDR2 YSLEER. CDR3 residues: CASSPGQVSTDTQYF. The CDR3 DNA follows: TGCGCCAGCAGCCCGGGACAGGTTTCCACAGATACGCAGTATTTT.

The chain combines TRBV6-5 with TRBJ1-2; D is uncertain. Trimming cost V 6 bases and J 2 bases, with 10 bases left between them. CDR1 MNHEY and CDR2 SVGAGI come from the germline V gene. The CDR3 is made up of 13 amino acids. The CDR3 DNA reads as TGTGCCAGCAGCGACATTGGAAACTATGGCTACACCTTC. Encoded protein: CASSDIGNYGYTF.

The V gene is TRBV7-2, the J gene TRBJ1-5; no clear D gene. The CDR3 totals 16 residues. Germline loops: CDR1 SGHTA, CDR2 FQGNSA. V lost 4 bases to trimming and J lost 3 bases, with 16 bases between them. CDR3 loop: CASSSRHESHNQPQHF. As DNA, the CDR3 is TGTGCCAGCAGCTCGAGACACGAATCCCACAATCAGCCCCAGCATTTT.